This T cell receptor beta chain was captured in a study of shared clonotypes between healthy human individuals. Measured with immunoSEQ multiplex PCR; TCRdb has only the in-frame clones, and not every one. The data contain about 490,000 clones, about 79% of them seen just once; the ten biggest clones take up over 10%. CDR1 is MNHEY and CDR2 is SVGAGI in the germline V gene. This CDR3 spans 15 amino acids. The ends lost 5 bases at V and 3 bases at J; junction bases unmatched: 9. The sample consisted of PBMCs. The chain combines TRBV6-5 with TRBJ2-5; 7 nucleotides agree with TRBD2. This TCR derives from a middle-aged woman in good health. Some clones in this sample may be carry-over from other donors' samples. CDR3 sequence (DNA): TGTGCCAGCAGTCCTCCGGGACGGGGGGAAGAGACCCAGTACTTC. This sequence encodes CASSPPGRGEETQYF.